This T cell receptor (beta chain) was sequenced in a study of cytomegalovirus exposure and HLA in healthy donors. Primers: 60 Vbeta forward and 13 Jbeta reverse. The assay was immunoSEQ multiplex PCR, and TCRdb's table has in-frame clones only and misses some. The table lists 140,000 or so clones, 74% of them singletons. CDR3 length: 16 amino acids. Germline CDR1 reads MGHDK; CDR2 reads SYGVNS. The V and J ends lost 4 bases and 0 bases respectively, with 12 bases between them. Overall study results and limits: Serostatus for CMV was the only available immune exposure information.

On this clone: Antigen: not known.

The sequence came from a man younger than 35 in good health and CMV-seropositive. Sequences were obtained from PBMCs. The chain combines TRBV25-1 with TRBJ1-4; perhaps TRBD1 as D (6 bases). In nucleotides, the CDR3 is TGTGCCAGCAGTGCCAGGGGTTTTACAACTAATGAAAAACTGTTTTTT. It specifies CASSARGFTTNEKLFF.